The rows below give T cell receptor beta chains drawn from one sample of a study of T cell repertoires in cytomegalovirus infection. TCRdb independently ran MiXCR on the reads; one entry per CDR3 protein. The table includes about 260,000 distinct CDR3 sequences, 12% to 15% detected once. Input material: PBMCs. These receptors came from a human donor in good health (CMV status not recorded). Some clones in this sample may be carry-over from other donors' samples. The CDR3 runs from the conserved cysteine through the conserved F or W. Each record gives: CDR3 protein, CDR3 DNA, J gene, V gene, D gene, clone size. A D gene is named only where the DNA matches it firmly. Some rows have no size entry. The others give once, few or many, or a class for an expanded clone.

cdr3_aa: CASSPYSTLGEAFF
cdr3_nt: TGTGCCAGCAGCCCTTATTCGACCCTGGGAGAAGCTTTCTTT
j_call: TRBJ1-1
v_call: TRBV6-5
d_call: .
clone_size: .

cdr3_aa: CASSGGGSITDTQYF
cdr3_nt: TGTGCCAGCAGCGGCGGAGGGTCGATCACAGATACGCAGTATTTT
j_call: TRBJ2-3
v_call: TRBV6-4
d_call: .
clone_size: many

cdr3_aa: CSAVNTEAFF
cdr3_nt: TGCAGCGCAGTGAACACTGAAGCTTTCTTT
j_call: TRBJ1-1
v_call: TRBV29-1
d_call: .
clone_size: many

cdr3_aa: CATSREAGGGTDTQYF
cdr3_nt: TGTGCCACCAGCAGAGAAGCGGGGGGGGGCACAGATACGCAGTATTTT
j_call: TRBJ2-3
v_call: TRBV15
d_call: TRBD2
clone_size: medium-sized

cdr3_aa: CASSPGALAGTYNEQFF
cdr3_nt: TGTGCCAGCAGCCCCGGGGCGCTAGCGGGGACCTACAATGAGCAGTTCTTC
j_call: TRBJ2-1
v_call: TRBV7-9
d_call: TRBD2
clone_size: many

cdr3_aa: CAISESAETNYGYTF
cdr3_nt: TGTGCCATCAGTGAGTCGGCGGAGACTAACTATGGCTACACCTTC
j_call: TRBJ1-2
v_call: TRBV10-3
d_call: .
clone_size: many

cdr3_aa: CSARGAGVNSYEQYF
cdr3_nt: TGCAGTGCTAGAGGGGCAGGGGTCAACTCCTACGAGCAGTACTTC
j_call: TRBJ2-7
v_call: TRBV20-1
d_call: .
clone_size: once

cdr3_aa: CASSTQSSFEAFF
cdr3_nt: TGTGCCAGCAGTACGCAATCCAGCTTTGAAGCTTTCTTT
j_call: TRBJ1-1
v_call: TRBV28
d_call: .
clone_size: many

cdr3_aa: CASSQAPGLATDTQYF
cdr3_nt: TGTGCCAGCAGCCAAGCACCGGGACTAGCAACAGATACGCAGTATTTT
j_call: TRBJ2-3
v_call: TRBV4-2
d_call: TRBD2
clone_size: many

cdr3_aa: CASSLMVAGGPGRDTQYF
cdr3_nt: TGTGCCAGCAGCTTAATGGTAGCGGGGGGCCCTGGACGAGATACGCAGTATTTT
j_call: TRBJ2-3
v_call: TRBV7-2
d_call: TRBD2
clone_size: many

cdr3_aa: CASSSFDPINSYEQYF
cdr3_nt: TGTGCCAGCAGTTCATTCGACCCCATAAACTCCTACGAGCAGTACTTC
j_call: TRBJ2-7
v_call: TRBV6-6
d_call: .
clone_size: .

cdr3_aa: CSAYLGTARAKNIQYF
cdr3_nt: TGCAGTGCGTACCTGGGGACTGCGCGAGCCAAAAACATTCAGTACTTC
j_call: TRBJ2-4
v_call: TRBV20-1
d_call: .
clone_size: many

cdr3_aa: CASSTSTGLVSGELFF
cdr3_nt: TGTGCCAGCAGCACGTCTACGGGACTAGTGTCCGGGGAGCTGTTTTTT
j_call: TRBJ2-2
v_call: TRBV7-9
d_call: TRBD2
clone_size: .

cdr3_aa: CASSKRREGMNTEAFF
cdr3_nt: TGTGCCAGCAGCAAACGGAGGGAGGGGATGAACACTGAAGCTTTCTTT
j_call: TRBJ1-1
v_call: TRBV5-4
d_call: .
clone_size: few

cdr3_aa: CASRAQGRDQPQHF
cdr3_nt: TGTGCCAGCAGGGCACAGGGTCGGGATCAGCCCCAGCATTTT
j_call: TRBJ1-5
v_call: TRBV12-3/TRBV12-4
d_call: .
clone_size: .

cdr3_aa: CASSRSGQGRNEVTEAFF
cdr3_nt: TGTGCCAGCAGCCGATCCGGACAGGGGCGAAACGAGGTCACTGAAGCTTTCTTT
j_call: TRBJ1-1
v_call: TRBV7-3
d_call: TRBD1
clone_size: many

cdr3_aa: CASSFRTGVNTEAFF
cdr3_nt: TGTGCCAGCAGCTTCCGGACAGGGGTGAACACTGAAGCTTTCTTT
j_call: TRBJ1-1
v_call: TRBV11-2
d_call: TRBD1
clone_size: many

cdr3_aa: CASSSPGQDVTQYF
cdr3_nt: TGCGCCAGCAGCTCACCGGGACAAGACGTGACCCAGTACTTC
j_call: TRBJ2-5
v_call: TRBV5-1
d_call: .
clone_size: .

cdr3_aa: CASRRPGRLTHEQYF
cdr3_nt: TGTGCCAGCAGGAGACCGGGACGGCTCACCCACGAGCAGTACTTC
j_call: TRBJ2-7
v_call: TRBV11-2
d_call: .
clone_size: .

cdr3_aa: CSAILALVGGETQYF
cdr3_nt: TGCAGTGCCATACTAGCGTTAGTAGGGGGAGAGACCCAGTACTTC
j_call: TRBJ2-5
v_call: TRBV20-1
d_call: .
clone_size: few

cdr3_aa: CASSYFGGRQTGAFF
cdr3_nt: TGTGCCAGCAGTTACTTCGGGGGGCGCCAGACCGGAGCTTTCTTT
j_call: TRBJ1-1
v_call: TRBV6-5
d_call: .
clone_size: many

cdr3_aa: CASSSGLAGYEQYF
cdr3_nt: TGTGCCAGCAGCTCTGGACTAGCGGGTTACGAGCAGTACTTC
j_call: TRBJ2-7
v_call: TRBV7-9
d_call: TRBD2
clone_size: few

cdr3_aa: CASSFIWASGYNEQFF
cdr3_nt: TGTGCCAGCAGCTTCATTTGGGCTAGCGGGTACAATGAGCAGTTCTTC
j_call: TRBJ2-1
v_call: TRBV7-3
d_call: TRBD2
clone_size: few

cdr3_aa: CATKQGANNQPQHF
cdr3_nt: TGTGCCACCAAGCAGGGGGCGAACAATCAGCCCCAGCATTTT
j_call: TRBJ1-5
v_call: TRBV6-1
d_call: TRBD1
clone_size: many

cdr3_aa: CAISVMGELFF
cdr3_nt: TGTGCCATCAGTGTTATGGGGGAGCTGTTTTTT
j_call: TRBJ2-2
v_call: TRBV10-3
d_call: .
clone_size: many

cdr3_aa: CASSYPRESNQPQHF
cdr3_nt: TGTGCCAGCAGTTATCCACGGGAAAGCAATCAGCCCCAGCATTTT
j_call: TRBJ1-5
v_call: TRBV6-2/TRBV6-3
d_call: .
clone_size: .

cdr3_aa: CASSAGHLNTEAFF
cdr3_nt: TGTGCCAGCAGCGCCGGACACCTGAACACTGAAGCTTTCTTT
j_call: TRBJ1-1
v_call: TRBV28
d_call: .
clone_size: .